Listed below are T cell receptor beta chains from one sample, sequenced in a study of shared clonotypes between healthy human individuals. Assay used: immunoSEQ multiplex PCR; TCRdb lists only in-frame clones, some missing. The data contain approximately 810,000 clones, 80% to 95% of them seen just once; the ten biggest clones take up 24%. Sequencing was performed on naive CD8+ T cells sorted from blood. The receptors were sampled from a man younger than 45 in good health. CDR3s include the opening cysteine and the closing phenylalanine or tryptophan. D genes are given only for firm matches. Where a row states a size, it is once, few, many or the class of an expanded clone; other rows omit it.

j_gene: TRBJ1-4
abundance: -
v_gene: TRBV7-9
d_gene: -
CDR3aa: CASSQVQGDEKLFF
CDR3nt: TGTGCCAGCAGCCAGGTGCAGGGTGATGAAAAACTGTTTTTT

j_gene: TRBJ2-7
abundance: -
v_gene: TRBV18
d_gene: -
CDR3aa: CASSPERAYEQYF
CDR3nt: TGTGCCAGCTCACCGGAGAGGGCCTACGAGCAGTACTTC

j_gene: TRBJ2-7
abundance: -
v_gene: TRBV13
d_gene: -
CDR3aa: CASSLSGALTYEQYF
CDR3nt: TGTGCCAGCAGCTTATCCGGGGCCCTAACCTACGAGCAGTACTTC

j_gene: TRBJ2-3
abundance: -
v_gene: TRBV7-9
d_gene: TRBD1
CDR3aa: CASSNTGGTHTDTQYF
CDR3nt: TGTGCCAGCAGCAACACAGGGGGCACCCACACAGATACGCAGTATTTT

j_gene: TRBJ2-7
abundance: -
v_gene: TRBV28
d_gene: -
CDR3aa: CASSLSRDPRYEQYF
CDR3nt: TGTGCCAGCAGTTTGTCGAGGGATCCACGATACGAGCAGTACTTC

j_gene: TRBJ2-1
abundance: many
v_gene: TRBV5-1
d_gene: -
CDR3aa: CASSAPGGSSTYNEQFF
CDR3nt: TGCGCCAGCAGCGCGCCCGGAGGGAGTTCCACCTACAATGAGCAGTTCTTC

j_gene: TRBJ2-1
abundance: -
v_gene: TRBV7-6
d_gene: TRBD2
CDR3aa: CASTLGTSGSPKGEQFF
CDR3nt: TGTGCCAGCACCCTAGGGACTAGCGGGAGCCCCAAGGGTGAGCAGTTCTTC

j_gene: TRBJ2-4
abundance: -
v_gene: TRBV6-5
d_gene: -
CDR3aa: CASRQQNIQYF
CDR3nt: TGTGCCAGCAGACAGCAAAACATTCAGTACTTC

j_gene: TRBJ2-7
abundance: -
v_gene: TRBV4-1
d_gene: -
CDR3aa: CASSQVGLRGSYEQYF
CDR3nt: TGCGCCAGCAGCCAAGTTGGCCTGCGCGGTTCCTACGAGCAGTACTTC

j_gene: TRBJ1-2
abundance: -
v_gene: TRBV5-6
d_gene: -
CDR3aa: CASSLGPENYGYTF
CDR3nt: TGTGCCAGCAGCTTGGGGCCAGAGAACTATGGCTACACCTTC

j_gene: TRBJ2-1
abundance: -
v_gene: TRBV27
d_gene: -
CDR3aa: CASSLSRFQSSYNEQFF
CDR3nt: TGTGCCAGCAGTTTAAGTCGTTTCCAGAGCTCCTACAATGAGCAGTTCTTC

j_gene: TRBJ2-7
abundance: -
v_gene: TRBV29-1
d_gene: -
CDR3aa: CSVTGLGYEQYF
CDR3nt: TGCAGCGTCACAGGGCTAGGGTACGAGCAGTACTTC

j_gene: TRBJ2-3
abundance: -
v_gene: TRBV5-1
d_gene: -
CDR3aa: CASSLATAGTTDTQYF
CDR3nt: TGCGCCAGCAGCTTGGCCACGGCGGGAACCACAGATACGCAGTATTTT

j_gene: TRBJ2-7
abundance: -
v_gene: TRBV7-9
d_gene: -
CDR3aa: CASSGEGAVEQYF
CDR3nt: TGTGCCAGCAGCGGGGAGGGGGCGGTCGAGCAGTACTTC

j_gene: TRBJ2-1
abundance: -
v_gene: TRBV20-1
d_gene: -
CDR3aa: CSASAGYEQFF
CDR3nt: TGCAGTGCTAGCGCAGGGTATGAGCAGTTCTTC

j_gene: TRBJ2-3
abundance: once
v_gene: TRBV10-2
d_gene: TRBD2
CDR3aa: CASLAGLAGLTDTQYF
CDR3nt: TGCGCCAGTCTGGCAGGACTAGCGGGTCTCACAGATACGCAGTATTTT

j_gene: TRBJ2-7
abundance: -
v_gene: TRBV5-1
d_gene: -
CDR3aa: CASSLRLGYEQYF
CDR3nt: TGCGCCAGCAGCTTGAGACTGGGCTACGAGCAGTACTTC

j_gene: TRBJ2-4
abundance: -
v_gene: TRBV4-1
d_gene: -
CDR3aa: CASSQGAGFRNIQYF
CDR3nt: TGCGCCAGCAGCCAAGGAGCAGGGTTCAGAAACATTCAGTACTTC

j_gene: TRBJ2-7
abundance: -
v_gene: TRBV5-1
d_gene: -
CDR3aa: CASSLSGVNEQYF
CDR3nt: TGCGCCAGCAGCCTATCAGGGGTCAACGAGCAGTACTTC

j_gene: TRBJ2-7
abundance: -
v_gene: TRBV7-2
d_gene: -
CDR3aa: CASTPYPDISYEQYF
CDR3nt: TGTGCCAGCACCCCTTATCCCGATATCTCCTACGAGCAGTACTTC